This record looks at one T cell receptor (beta chain) sequence and its context. Its antigen is unidentified. TCRB transcripts that were expressed got sequenced, as all of the isolated RNA had been reverse transcribed. An average of around 3.9 million reads was obtained for naive, central memory and regulatory T cell samples. Assay used: immunoSEQ multiplex PCR; TCRdb lists only in-frame clones, some missing. The profile shows approximately 250,000 clones, 16% of them singletons. This record comes from a study of beta chain features in type 1 diabetes. V lost 1 base, J lost 4 bases, and 17 bases lay in between. CDR1 and CDR2 (germline): SQVTM, ANQGSEA. The CDR3 covers 15 residues. Study-wide results and caveats: Researchers report that Type 1 diabetes patients had moderately but significantly shorter TCRB CDR3s across all four CD4+ subsets.

The source material was naive CD4+ T cells from blood. The receptor's source is a young man with type 1 diabetes. The V call is TRBV29-1, the J call TRBJ2-7; D is possibly TRBD1 (6 bases). The CDR3 DNA is TGCAGCGTTGAAGGGCCCCAGGGGTCCTTTTACGAGCAGTACTTC. It translates to CSVEGPQGSFYEQYF.